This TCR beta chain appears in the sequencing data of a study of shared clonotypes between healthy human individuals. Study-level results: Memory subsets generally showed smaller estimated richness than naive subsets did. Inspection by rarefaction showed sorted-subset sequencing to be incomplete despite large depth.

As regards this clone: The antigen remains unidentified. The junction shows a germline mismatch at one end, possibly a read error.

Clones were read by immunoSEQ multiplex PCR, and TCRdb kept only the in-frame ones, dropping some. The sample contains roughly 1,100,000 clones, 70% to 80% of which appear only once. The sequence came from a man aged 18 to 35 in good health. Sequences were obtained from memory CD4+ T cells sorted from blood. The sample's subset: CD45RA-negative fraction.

The CDR3 DNA follows: TGTGCCTGGAGGGACAGGGGGGACTACAGCTTC. As protein: CAWRDRGDYSF. This chain links TRBV30 with TRBJ1-2; 10 bases line up with TRBD1. CDR1 is GTSNPN, CDR2 SVGIG, per germline (reference sequence). The CDR3 is 11 amino acids.